Listed below are T cell receptor beta chains from one sample, sequenced in a study of cytomegalovirus exposure and HLA in healthy donors. Assay: immunoSEQ multiplex PCR; the TCRdb copy retains only in-frame clones and omits some. This sample carries 250,000 to 350,000 clones, about nine tenths of them seen once, and the ten largest clones take approximately 1%. Specimen: PBMCs. The receptors derive from a woman in her twenties or thirties in good health and CMV-seropositive. Both conserved end residues are part of each CDR3. D genes are given only for firm matches.

16 | TRBD1 | TRBJ2-7 | TRBV11-2 | CASSLVGDRSSYEQYF
15 | TRBD1 | TRBJ1-4 | TRBV18 | CASSPPGQGNEKLFF
15 | - | TRBJ2-7 | TRBV7-9 | CASSLGGPRNYEQYF
16 | - | TRBJ2-6 | TRBV28 | CASSQQRISGANVLTF
15 | TRBD2 | TRBJ2-1 | TRBV9 | CASSVGAGGHNEQFF
10 | - | TRBJ1-2 | TRBV2 | CASSSSGYTF
16 | - | TRBJ2-5 | TRBV10-3 | CAISEEGESGQETQYF
13 | - | TRBJ1-1 | TRBV30 | CASAFRGNTEAFF
14 | - | TRBJ2-1 | TRBV7-3 | CASSLMGSYNEQFF
13 | - | TRBJ2-1 | TRBV27 | CASSLDSYNEQFF
15 | TRBD2 | TRBJ2-3 | TRBV30 | CAWSIRGGSTDTQYF
14 | TRBD1 | TRBJ2-1 | TRBV14 | CASSRGTGYNEQFF
18 | TRBD2 | TRBJ2-3 | TRBV7-3 | CASSSGLAGAGSTDTQYF
15 | TRBD1 | TRBJ1-5 | TRBV27 | CASRHGQGSNQPQHF
12 | - | TRBJ2-2 | TRBV9 | CASKRGTGELFF